A single sample gave rise to the 20 T cell receptor beta chains below, sequenced in a study of T-cell reconstitution after alpha-beta-depleted transplantation in children. Preparation of the TCRbeta library involved a method that used unique molecular identifiers. A single record per CDR3 protein comes from TCRdb applying MiXCR to the PCR reads. Among about 400,000 distinct CDR3 sequences, roughly 22% were seen once, and the ten largest hold less than 4.5%. The input for sequencing was PBMCs from the stem cell graft donor, taken from the stem cell graft. The origin of the receptors is a human donor who donated a stem cell graft to a child with acute myeloid leukemia.

This clonotype has at least ten counts. The chain links TRBV12-3 or TRBV12-4 to TRBJ2-1; D gene uncertain. V lost 6 bases, J lost 9 bases, and 12 bases lay in between. The CDR3 sequence is 12 residues long. This CDR3 reads CASSPLSGEQFF. The CDR3 region has the DNA TGTGCCAGCAGCCCGCTGTCGGGTGAGCAGTTCTTC.

This clonotype was recorded a few times. For the CDR3, the DNA is TGTGCCAGCAGTCGGTATCCTGACACCGGGGAGCTGTTTTTT. It specifies CASSRYPDTGELFF. J is TRBJ2-2 and V is TRBV6-1, with D unresolved. From germline, CDR1 is MNHNS and CDR2 SASEGT. Trimming stripped 5 bases from V and 3 bases from J, with 10 bases between. The CDR3 spans 14 residues.

The chain is built from TRBV20-1 and TRBJ2-1; a weak D match, TRBD2 (5 bases). The CDR3 totals 12 residues. The V end was cut by 6 bases, the J end by 5 bases, with 11 bases between. Germline lookup yields CDR1 DFQATT and CDR2 SNEGSKA (reference sequence). CDR3 nucleotide sequence: TGCAGTGCGGAGGTGGGCAACAATGAGCAGTTCTTC. As protein: CSAEVGNNEQFF.

The sample holds one count of this clonotype. The CDR3 reads CASSSSIYEQYF. The CDR3 nucleotides are TGTGCCAGCAGCTCTTCTATTTACGAGCAGTACTTC. The chain carries TRBV7-9 and TRBJ2-7; D unresolved. CDR1 and CDR2 from the germline V gene are SEHNR and FQNEAQ (reference sequence). This CDR3 has 12 residues. The V and J ends lost 4 bases and 4 bases respectively, with 8 bases between them.

The chain is built from TRBV12-3 or TRBV12-4 and TRBJ2-1; 7 bases are shared with TRBD1. This CDR3 is built from 14 residues. V was clipped by 3 bases and J by 7 bases; unmatched bases: 6. CDR3 sequence: CASSFPRDSNEQFF. The CDR3 nucleotides read TGTGCCAGCAGTTTCCCCCGGGACAGTAATGAGCAGTTCTTC.

This clonotype came up a few times. This rearrangement joins TRBV27 to TRBJ2-7, with 10 bases lining up with TRBD2. CDR1 is MNHEY, CDR2 SMNVEV, per germline (reference sequence). The V segment lost 1 base and the J segment 6 bases; nucleotides outside the gene matches: 18. The CDR3 loop spans 19 amino acids. CDR3 coding DNA: TGTGCCAGCAGTTTATATTCCCCAATCGTTGCTAGCGGGAGTGGCGAGCAGTACTTC. Translating gives CASSLYSPIVASGSGEQYF.

This clonotype has just a few counts. The chain links TRBV12-3 or TRBV12-4 to TRBJ2-7; no firm D call. This CDR3 is 11 amino acids long. Between the trimmed V and J ends, which lost 8 bases and 5 bases, there was a span of 10 bases. This CDR3 is CASREGNEQYF. Written as DNA, the CDR3 is TGTGCCAGCCGAGAAGGGAACGAGCAGTACTTC.

This clonotype was observed once. The chain couples TRBV27 to TRBJ2-7; 8 nucleotides match TRBD2. Losses at the gene ends were 8 bases for V and 9 bases for J; bases not matched to a gene: 18. Germline V gene data show CDR1 as MNHEY and CDR2 as SMNVEV (reference sequence). The CDR3 covers 15 residues. CDR3 sequence: CASALLAESVEGQYF. As DNA, the CDR3 is TGTGCCAGCGCTCTACTAGCGGAATCAGTAGAGGGGCAGTACTTC.

This clonotype has only a few counts. The genes are TRBV15 and TRBJ2-3; the match to TRBD1 covers 7 bases. CDR3 length equals 16 residues. The junction had 8 bases not matched to a gene; V was cut back by 3 bases and J by 2 bases. Germline CDR1 is LNHNV and CDR2 is YYDKDF (reference sequence). In nucleotides, the CDR3 is TGTGCCACCAGCAGCACTACAGGGGAGTACACAGATACGCAGTATTTT. Amino acid sequence: CATSSTTGEYTDTQYF.

This rearrangement joins TRBV7-2 to TRBJ2-3, with D possibly called TRBD1 or TRBD2 (5 bases each). CDR1 SGHTA and CDR2 FQGNSA come from the germline V gene. The ends were cut back, 0 bases at V and 0 bases at J, with 10 bases in the middle. CDR3 length: 16 amino acids. The CDR3 bases are TGTGCCAGCAGCTTAGCCGGGACCAGGAGCACAGATACGCAGTATTTT. Encoded protein: CASSLAGTRSTDTQYF.

This clonotype was counted between two and nine times. The V call is TRBV12-3 or TRBV12-4, the J call TRBJ2-2; D not resolved. This CDR3 is 12 amino acids long. V was cut by 11 bases and J by 4 bases, with 11 bases left in between. CDR3 DNA sequence: TGTGCCCTACGGAAGCGCACCGGGGAGCTGTTTTTT. It codes for CALRKRTGELFF.

The chain links TRBV14 to TRBJ2-7; no clear D. The CDR3 is 15 residues long. Trimming removed 0 bases at V and 5 bases at J, with 14 bases between. The germline V gene has CDR1 SGHDN and CDR2 FVKESK. The DNA of the CDR3 is TGTGCCAGCAGCCAAGAGGCCGTTGCCACACACGAGCAGTACTTC. It encodes CASSQEAVATHEQYF.

This clonotype was seen at least ten times. The V and J genes are TRBV20-1 and TRBJ2-7; 8 bases align to TRBD2. Germline assignment: CDR1 DFQATT and CDR2 SNEGSKA (reference sequence). This CDR3 is 15 amino acids long. V was pared by 3 bases and J by 2 bases, with 9 bases of the junction left unmatched. CDR3 amino acids: CSARVPGLGAYEQYF. CDR3 DNA sequence: TGCAGTGCTAGGGTTCCGGGACTAGGAGCCTACGAGCAGTACTTC.

This chain joins TRBV29-1 and TRBJ2-7; 9 bases fit TRBD2. The V segment lost 1 base and the J segment 3 bases; nucleotides outside the gene matches: 1. The CDR3 spans 13 residues. CDR1 and CDR2 from the germline V gene are SQVTM and ANQGSEA. CDR3 nucleotides: TGCAGCGTTGAAGGCGGGAGGGACTACGAGCAGTACTTC. Its translation: CSVEGGRDYEQYF.

This clonotype was observed a few times. V gene TRBV20-1 combines with J gene TRBJ2-5; the D is unclear. Germline CDR1 and CDR2: DFQATT and SNEGSKA (reference sequence). The CDR3 covers 15 residues. Trimming stripped 3 bases from V and 5 bases from J, with 19 bases between. CDR3 loop: CSARSSSTIRETQYF. CDR3 nucleotides: TGCAGTGCTAGGAGCTCATCCACAATCCGTGAGACCCAGTACTTC.

This clonotype was counted between two and nine times. The V call is TRBV12-3 or TRBV12-4, the J call TRBJ2-1; 7 nucleotides agree with TRBD1. This CDR3 has 17 amino acids. The V and J ends lost 1 base and 1 base, in that order; junction bases with no gene match: 7. CDR3 nucleotide sequence: TGTGCCAGCAGTTTAGAAAGGACAGGTCCTTCCTACAATGAGCAGTTCTTC. It codes for CASSLERTGPSYNEQFF.

The table lists this clonotype with a few counts. V usage is TRBV7-9 and J usage is TRBJ1-1, with D perhaps TRBD1 (6 bases). Trimming took 3 bases from V and 5 from J, leaving 16 bases between them. This CDR3 region has 15 residues. The V gene's germline CDR1 is SEHNR and CDR2 FQNEAQ (reference sequence). As DNA, the CDR3 is TGTGCCAGCAGCTTGGGAACAGGGTCGTTGACTGAAGCTTTCTTT. This codes for CASSLGTGSLTEAFF.

This clonotype was counted at least ten times. V usage is TRBV20-1 and J usage is TRBJ2-5; 8 bases are shared with TRBD2. The CDR3 totals 15 residues. Germline V gene data show CDR1 as DFQATT and CDR2 as SNEGSKA (reference sequence). J lost 0 bases, V lost 3 bases, and 6 bases had no gene match. The chain's CDR3 is CSASDGRGYQETQYF. CDR3 DNA sequence: TGCAGTGCTAGTGACGGGAGGGGGTACCAAGAGACCCAGTACTTC.

In its sample, this clonotype was seen many times. V and J are TRBV12-3 or TRBV12-4 and TRBJ2-7; 8 bases line up with TRBD1. The V segment lost 3 bases and the J segment 6 bases; nucleotides outside the gene matches: 1. CDR3 length equals 12 residues. The CDR3 is CASSFTGGEQYF. The CDR3, as DNA: TGTGCCAGCAGTTTCACAGGGGGCGAGCAGTACTTC.

The genes are TRBV15 and TRBJ2-1; no reliable D call. The germline V gene has CDR1 LNHNV and CDR2 YYDKDF (reference sequence). With 1 base removed from V and 8 bases from J, the gap between germline ends came to 9 bases. The length of the CDR3 is 13 residues. Written as DNA, the CDR3 is TGTGCCACCAGCAGAGGACTCTCCGATGAGCAGTTCTTC. Protein: CATSRGLSDEQFF.